This entry lists 31 T cell receptor beta chains sequenced from one sample in a study of T-cell reconstitution after alpha-beta-depleted transplantation in children. During its preparation, the TCRbeta library received unique molecular identifiers. TCRdb used MiXCR to reprocess the PCR reads, holding one entry per CDR3 protein. The table records over 300,000 distinct CDR3 sequences, over 9% of them present only once. This specimen was PBMCs from the stem cell graft donor, taken from the stem cell graft. These receptors were taken from a human donor who donated a stem cell graft to a child with acute lymphoblastic leukemia.

This clonotype was detected a few times. The chain joins TRBV7-9 to TRBJ1-1, with TRBD1 matching over 10 bases. V shed 5 bases, J shed 4 bases, and the junction held 13 bases outside the gene matches. Per germline, CDR1 SEHNR and CDR2 FQNEAQ (reference sequence). The CDR3 sequence is 17 residues long. CDR3 in amino acids: CASSATGQGSYSTEAFF. The CDR3 DNA sequence: TGTGCCAGCAGCGCTACGGGACAGGGGAGTTATAGCACTGAAGCTTTCTTT.

The chain links TRBV28 to TRBJ1-4, with 8 bases that match TRBD1. Per the germline V gene, CDR1 is MDHEN and CDR2 is SYDVKM. V dropped 3 bases and J dropped 7; count of bases not matched to a gene: 4. The CDR3 contains 14 residues. CDR3 nucleotide sequence: TGTGCCAGCAGTTTTGCAGGGGGCGGTGAAAAACTGTTTTTT. Protein product: CASSFAGGGEKLFF.

A note on this clonotype: This may be a read error, as it is one base from a much larger clone. For the CDR3, the DNA is TGTGCCAGGTGTGGGTACGAGACCCATTACTTC. Translation: CARCGYETHYF. The J gene is TRBJ2-5, the V gene TRBV10-3; D is uncertain. The CDR3 sequence is 11 residues long. Germline assignment: CDR1 ENHRY and CDR2 SYGVKD.

The sample holds many counts of this clonotype. CDR3 amino acids: CASSLVGSSEQYF. In nucleotides, the CDR3 is TGTGCCAGCAGCTTAGTAGGAAGTAGCGAGCAGTACTTC. The rearrangement links TRBV7-2 to TRBJ2-7, with no clear D. Germline loops: CDR1 SGHTA, CDR2 FQGNSA. Trimming pared 1 base from V and 6 bases from J, leaving 10 bases between. There are 13 residues in the CDR3. Using reference TRBV7-2 and TRBJ2-7 for the parts outside the CDR3, the full variable domain is GAGVSQSPSNKVTEKGKDVELRCDPISGHTALYWYRQSLGQGLEFLIYFQGNSAPDKSGLPSDRFSAERTGGSVSTLTIQRTQQEDSAVYLCASSLVGSSEQYFGPGTRLTVT.

This clonotype was found many times. The J gene is TRBJ2-5, the V gene TRBV9; D tentatively reads TRBD1 or TRBD2 (5 bases each). Trimming left V 0 bases short and J 4 bases short, with 7 bases between. The CDR3 contains 13 residues. Germline V CDR1 and CDR2: SGDLS, YYNGEE. This CDR3 reads CASSVGGVETQYF. The CDR3 bases are TGTGCCAGCAGCGTAGGAGGGGTAGAGACCCAGTACTTC. Full variable domain (remainder filled in from reference TRBV9 and TRBJ2-5): DSGVTQTPKHLITATGQRVTLRCSPRSGDLSVYWYQQSLDQGLQFLIQYYNGEERAKGNILERFSAQQFPDLHSELNLSSLELGDSALYFCASSVGGVETQYFGPGTRLLVL.

This chain connects TRBV29-1 to TRBJ2-7, with a tentative D call TRBD2 (6 bases). The V end was cut by 3 bases, the J end by 2 bases, with 11 bases between. The CDR3 has 13 residues. Germline CDR1 is SQVTM and CDR2 is ANQGSEA. The CDR3 is CSVDAGSPYEQYF. The CDR3 coding sequence is TGCAGCGTTGACGCGGGATCGCCCTACGAGCAGTACTTC.

There are a few counts of this clonotype. The rearrangement uses TRBV20-1 and TRBJ1-5, with a weak D call TRBD1 (5 bases). CDR1 is DFQATT, CDR2 SNEGSKA, per germline (reference sequence). V was trimmed by 6 bases and J by 3 bases, leaving 18 bases between them. The CDR3 consists of 15 residues. CDR3 nucleotide sequence: TGCAGTGCCCTGGGGGAGCAGAACTACAATCAGCCCCAGCATTTT. Its protein product is CSALGEQNYNQPQHF.

This clonotype was counted many times. V usage is TRBV6-5 and J usage is TRBJ1-5; TRBD1 is a possible D gene (5 bases). Trimming removed 3 bases from V and 4 bases from J, with 13 bases in between. The CDR3 sequence is 15 residues long. The germline V gene has CDR1 MNHEY and CDR2 SVGAGI. The CDR3 loop is CASSYAVGPNQPQHF. The CDR3 DNA reads TGTGCCAGCAGTTATGCGGTGGGACCTAATCAGCCCCAGCATTTT.

V gene TRBV20-1 combines with J gene TRBJ1-2; TRBD1 matches at 9 bases. The V gene's germline CDR1 is DFQATT and CDR2 SNEGSKA (reference sequence). The CDR3 runs to 13 residues. V lost 5 bases and J lost 7; bases outside the gene matches: 8. The CDR3 reads CSAAGQGGSGYTF. The CDR3 DNA is TGCAGTGCTGCGGGACAGGGTGGCTCTGGCTACACCTTC.

Many counts were recorded for this clonotype. The gene calls are TRBV2 and TRBJ2-1, with 10 bases identical to TRBD2. Germline trimming cut 7 bases from V and 1 base from J; bases unmatched to any gene: 7. Germline assignment: CDR1 SNHLY and CDR2 FYNNEI. The CDR3 extends over 16 amino acids. CDR3 DNA: TGTGCCAGCATACGACTAGCGGGTAATTCCTACAATGAGCAGTTCTTC. Encoded protein: CASIRLAGNSYNEQFF.

V and J are TRBV7-6 and TRBJ2-7; 9 bases map to TRBD1. The CDR3 is 15 amino acids. Unmatched junction bases numbered 10, after V lost 5 bases and J lost 5 bases. Germline CDR1 is SGHVS and CDR2 is FNYEAQ. For the CDR3, the DNA is TGTGCCAGCAGCGAGGGAGGGACAGGGATCGACGAGCAGTACTTC. Translated: CASSEGGTGIDEQYF.

Ten or more counts support this clonotype. This rearrangement joins TRBV11-2 to TRBJ2-1; 10 nucleotides align to TRBD1. This CDR3 comprises 15 residues. The junction had 4 bases not matched to a gene; V was cut back by 2 bases and J by 6 bases. Germline CDR1 is SGHAT and CDR2 is FQNNGV. The CDR3 region has the DNA TGTGCCAGCAGCTTATCCGGGACAGGGGCCAATGAGCAGTTCTTC. Amino acid sequence: CASSLSGTGANEQFF.

This clonotype came up many times. The rearrangement uses TRBV6-1 and TRBJ2-3, with 8 bases aligning to TRBD1. The V and J ends lost 5 bases and 3 bases, in that order; junction bases with no gene match: 7. The CDR3 runs to 15 residues. The germline V gene encodes CDR1 MNHNS and CDR2 SASEGT. CDR3 sequence: CASSSPTGVTDTQYF. The CDR3 DNA follows: TGTGCCAGCAGTAGCCCGACAGGGGTAACAGATACGCAGTATTTT.

This clonotype was observed a few times. The V gene is TRBV29-1, the J gene TRBJ2-1; tentative D call: TRBD1 (5 bases). The CDR3 has 14 amino acids. Germline V gene sequence: CDR1 SQVTM, CDR2 ANQGSEA. The ends were cut back, 3 bases at V and 5 bases at J, with 14 bases in the middle. CDR3 residues: CSVEVLGAHNEQFF. CDR3 coding DNA: TGCAGCGTTGAGGTATTAGGGGCCCACAATGAGCAGTTCTTC.

The chain combines TRBV5-1 with TRBJ1-2; no definite D call. Germline V CDR1 and CDR2: SGHRS, YFSETQ. V lost 2 bases to trimming and J lost 6 bases, with 11 bases between them. The CDR3 has 13 residues. The DNA for the CDR3 is TGCGCCAGCAGCTTTTGGCAGTCGGATGGCTACACCTTC. Translation: CASSFWQSDGYTF.

The V gene is TRBV5-6, the J gene TRBJ2-3; D tentatively reads TRBD1 or TRBD2 (5 bases each). CDR1 and CDR2 (germline): SGHDT, YYEEEE. The germline V and J ends were trimmed by 3 bases and 4 bases, with 18 bases remaining between them. This CDR3 region has 16 residues. The DNA for the CDR3 is TGTGCCAGCAGCTGGAAGGGGAGTTGGATAGCAGATACGCAGTATTTT. It translates to CASSWKGSWIADTQYF.

In nucleotides, the CDR3 is TGCAGCGTTGACCCAGCGGGGGACTCCTACGAGCAGTACTTC. It specifies CSVDPAGDSYEQYF. This sequence joins TRBV29-1 and TRBJ2-7; 8 positions match TRBD2. CDR1 SQVTM and CDR2 ANQGSEA come from the germline V gene. With 3 bases clipped from V and 0 bases from J, the junction kept 4 bases outside the gene matches. This CDR3 contains 14 residues.

CDR3 coding DNA: TGCGCCAGCAGCCAAGATGCGGGGAGCAATCAGCCCCAGCATTTT. Translation: CASSQDAGSNQPQHF. The chain has TRBV4-1 and TRBJ1-5; D uncertain. Germline assignment: CDR1 MGHRA and CDR2 YSYEKL. This CDR3 comprises 15 residues. V shed 0 bases and J shed 1 base, with 7 bases lying between them.

This clonotype was detected only a few times. The chain links TRBV7-9 to TRBJ1-4; 7 bases agree with TRBD1. Germline CDR1 reads SEHNR; CDR2 reads FQNEAQ (reference sequence). Trimming removed 2 bases from V and 7 bases from J; junction bases left unmatched: 7. The CDR3 sequence is 15 residues long. CDR3 coding DNA: TGTGCCAGCAGCTTACCGGGGAGACAGGGTGAAAAACTGTTTTTT. It yields the protein CASSLPGRQGEKLFF.

This clonotype was observed at least ten times. The gene calls are TRBV29-1 and TRBJ2-5; 9 nucleotides align to TRBD2. Germline trimming cut 3 bases from V and 5 bases from J; bases unmatched to any gene: 13. Germline V lookup: CDR1 SQVTM, CDR2 ANQGSEA. CDR3 length equals 16 residues. The CDR3 loop reads CSVDLREGPSLETQYF. CDR3 sequence (DNA): TGCAGCGTTGATCTGCGGGAGGGCCCCTCTTTGGAGACCCAGTACTTC.

Ten or more counts support this clonotype. The chain links TRBV20-1 to TRBJ2-4; 13 bases are a match to TRBD2. This CDR3 spans 15 amino acids. V dropped 3 bases and J dropped 9; count of bases not matched to a gene: 8. CDR1 is DFQATT and CDR2 is SNEGSKA in the germline V gene (reference sequence). CDR3 in amino acids: CSASGLAGVKSIQYF. CDR3 coding DNA: TGCAGTGCTAGCGGACTAGCGGGAGTTAAATCCATTCAGTACTTC.

In its sample, this clonotype was seen many times. J is TRBJ2-7 and V is TRBV28, with TRBD1 matching 7 bases. This CDR3 has 13 amino acids. Germline assignment: CDR1 MDHEN and CDR2 SYDVKM. V shed 11 bases, J shed 3 bases, and the junction held 10 bases outside the gene matches. CDR3 in amino acids: CAGRGGQFYEQYF. The CDR3 nucleotides are TGTGCCGGAAGAGGGGGACAGTTCTACGAGCAGTACTTC.

This clonotype was seen once. The chain uses TRBV19 and TRBJ2-1; D remains unclear. The CDR3 is made up of 12 amino acids. Germline CDR1 and CDR2: LNHDA and SQIVND (reference sequence). Trimming removed 1 base from V and 5 bases from J, with 3 bases in between. DNA of the CDR3: TGTGCCAGTAGTATAGGAAACAATGAGCAGTTCTTC. Its translation: CASSIGNNEQFF. Full variable domain (outside the CDR3, taken from reference TRBV19 and TRBJ2-1): DGGITQSPKYLFRKEGQNVTLSCEQNLNHDAMYWYRQDPGQGLRLIYYSQIVNDFQKGDIAEGYSVSREKKESFPLTVTSAQKNPTAFYLCASSIGNNEQFFGPGTRLTVL.

This clonotype has just a few counts. This sequence joins TRBV4-3 and TRBJ2-1, with 9 bases lining up with TRBD2. The CDR3 is 17 amino acids. Trimming removed 0 bases from V and 8 bases from J; junction bases left unmatched: 11. Germline assignment: CDR1 LGHNA and CDR2 YSLEER. CDR3 coding DNA: TGCGCCAGCAGCCAAGATATCGCGACTAGCGGCTTTGATGAGCAGTTCTTC. Residues: CASSQDIATSGFDEQFF.

This chain joins TRBV29-1 and TRBJ2-1, with 14 bases identical to TRBD2. Germline CDR1 is SQVTM and CDR2 is ANQGSEA. The CDR3 sequence is 14 residues long. The V gene end was trimmed by 3 bases and the J gene end by 10 bases; junction bases not matched to a gene: 5. CDR3 DNA: TGCAGCGTTGACGGGACTAGCGGGAGTGGAGAGCAGTTCTTC. Translated, it gives CSVDGTSGSGEQFF.

The chain carries TRBV12-3 or TRBV12-4 and TRBJ1-2; 7 positions match TRBD1. The CDR3 runs 16 residues. V lost 5 bases to trimming and J lost 4 bases; unmatched junction nucleotides: 13. In nucleotides, the CDR3 is TGTGCCAGCAGTCAACACTTGCCGACAGGGACCTATGGCTACACCTTC. Its protein is CASSQHLPTGTYGYTF.

In its sample, this clonotype was seen a few times. This chain links TRBV3-1 with TRBJ2-1; TRBD2 matches 8 bases. J was trimmed by 0 bases and V by 3 bases; bases with no gene match: 4. This CDR3 is built from 16 residues. The germline CDR1 and CDR2 sequences are LGHDT and YNNKEL (reference sequence). CDR3 sequence (DNA): TGTGCCAGCAGCCAGAGCGGGGGCTACTCCTACAATGAGCAGTTCTTC. Translating it yields CASSQSGGYSYNEQFF.

This chain joins TRBV2 and TRBJ2-3; D not resolved. Per the germline V gene, CDR1 is SNHLY and CDR2 is FYNNEI. This CDR3 has 12 amino acids. V lost 2 bases to trimming and J lost 10 bases, with 10 bases between them. CDR3 residues: CASSEQSYSQYF. The CDR3 DNA sequence: TGTGCCAGCAGTGAACAGAGTTACTCGCAGTATTTT.

The table lists this clonotype with a few counts. The rearrangement uses TRBV25-1 and TRBJ2-1; possibly TRBD1 for D (5 bases). The V and J ends lost 7 bases and 5 bases respectively, with 9 bases between them. Looked up from germline, CDR1 is MGHDK and CDR2 is SYGVNS. This CDR3 has 12 amino acids. The CDR3 sequence is CASTKGDNEQFF. The CDR3 coding sequence is TGTGCCAGCACGAAAGGGGACAATGAGCAGTTCTTC.

The gene calls are TRBV12-3 or TRBV12-4 and TRBJ1-3; D is possibly TRBD1 (6 bases). CDR3 length: 15 residues. V was clipped by 9 bases and J by 3 bases, with 18 bases between them. The CDR3 region has the DNA TGTGCCAGTGGGACTTGGGGGGCTGGTGGAAACACCATATATTTT. This codes for CASGTWGAGGNTIYF.

This clonotype was counted many times. V gene TRBV5-1 combines with J gene TRBJ2-3; D gene unclear. V dropped 2 bases and J dropped 2 bases, with 6 bases sitting between them. This CDR3 is 13 amino acids long. From germline, CDR1 is SGHRS and CDR2 YFSETQ. The CDR3 sequence: CASSLRATDTQYF. CDR3 sequence (DNA): TGCGCCAGCAGCTTAAGGGCCACAGATACGCAGTATTTT.